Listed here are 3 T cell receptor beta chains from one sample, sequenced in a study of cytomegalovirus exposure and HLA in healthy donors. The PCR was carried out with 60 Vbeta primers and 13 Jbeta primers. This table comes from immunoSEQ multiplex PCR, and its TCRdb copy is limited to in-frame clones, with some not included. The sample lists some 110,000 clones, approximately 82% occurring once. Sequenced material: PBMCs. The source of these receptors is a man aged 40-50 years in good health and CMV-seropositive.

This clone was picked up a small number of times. DNA for the CDR3: TGTGCCTGGTCGACAGGCACCGGGGAGCTGTTTTTT. Its protein is CAWSTGTGELFF. The chain is built from TRBV30 and TRBJ2-2, with D possibly matching TRBD1 (6 bases). Germline CDR1 is GTSNPN and CDR2 is SVGIG (reference sequence). V gave up 5 bases and J gave up 4 bases, with 8 bases separating them. CDR3 length: 12 amino acids.

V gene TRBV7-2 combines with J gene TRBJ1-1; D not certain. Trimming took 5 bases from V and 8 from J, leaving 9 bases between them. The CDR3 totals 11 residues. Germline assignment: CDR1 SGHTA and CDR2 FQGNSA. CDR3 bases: TGTGCCAGCAGCCCTACCCGGGAAGCTTTCTTT. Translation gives CASSPTREAFF.

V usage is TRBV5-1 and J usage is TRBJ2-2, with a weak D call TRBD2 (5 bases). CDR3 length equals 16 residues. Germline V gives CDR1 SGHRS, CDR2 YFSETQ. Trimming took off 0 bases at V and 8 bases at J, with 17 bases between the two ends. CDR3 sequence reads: CASSLESGRPGGELFF. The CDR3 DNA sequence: TGCGCCAGCAGCTTGGAGTCAGGTCGCCCGGGAGGGGAGCTGTTTTTT.